This T cell receptor (beta chain) was sequenced in a study of blood T cell repertoires in COVID-19. Study background: The United States, Italy and Spain supplied acute and convalescent COVID-19 samples.

Libraries were prepared by immunoSEQ multiplex PCR; TCRdb keeps only in-frame clonotypes and omits some of them. Among fewer than 250,000 clones, around 84% were seen once, and the ten largest hold around 2.9%. This CDR3 is 13 amino acids long. V was trimmed by 4 bases and J by 5 bases, leaving 11 bases between them. CDR1 and CDR2 from the germline V gene are SGHTA and FQGNSA. Residents of around 24 US areas, aged roughly 18 to 89 years, made up the participants. Cohorts were determined from participant-reported clinical history. A PCR-confirmed or clinician-diagnosed COVID-19 case had contacted exposed participants within 2 weeks of entry.

This chain connects TRBV7-2 to TRBJ1-1; D perhaps matches TRBD1 (6 bases). Sequencing input: PBMCs or T cells enriched from blood (not recorded which). The clonotype originates from a woman in her twenties or thirties who had been exposed to COVID-19. The CDR3, as DNA: TGTGCCAGCAGCTGGCAGGGGAGAACTGAAGCTTTCTTT. It codes for CASSWQGRTEAFF. Based on the CDR3 plus reference TRBV7-2 and TRBJ1-1, the full variable domain is GAGVSQSPSNKVTEKGKDVELRCDPISGHTALYWYRQSLGQGLEFLIYFQGNSAPDKSGLPSDRFSAERTGGSVSTLTIQRTQQEDSAVYLCASSWQGRTEAFFGQGTRLTVV.